This T cell receptor beta chain originates from a study of blood T cell repertoires in COVID-19. Study background: Sources were T cells, B-cell-depleted T cells, or PBMCs; the material itself was cDNA or gDNA.

Profiling relied on immunoSEQ multiplex PCR, and the TCRdb table lists in-frame clones only, not all of them. The data hold under 350,000 clones, with around 89% observed a single time. Germline V lookup: CDR1 LGHDT, CDR2 YNNKEL (reference sequence). The CDR3 is made up of 19 amino acids. The V gene end was trimmed by 3 bases and the J gene end by 3 bases; junction bases not matched to a gene: 14. The specimen sequenced was peripheral blood. This chain links TRBV3-1 (or the pseudogene TRBV3-2) with TRBJ2-2; 9 positions match TRBD2. The sequence derives from a man in his forties with acute or convalescent COVID-19. DNA of the CDR3: TGTGCCAGCAGCCATCTTCTTCATAGGCGGGGGGGTTACACCGGGGAGCTGTTTTTT. It translates to CASSHLLHRRGGYTGELFF.